This T cell receptor (beta chain) was found in a study of T-cell reconstitution after alpha-beta-depleted transplantation in children. Note on this clonotype: What it binds is unknown.

The germline gives CDR1 LNHNV, CDR2 YYDKDF (reference sequence). The CDR3 loop spans 16 amino acids. The V and J ends lost 3 bases and 4 bases, in that order; junction bases with no gene match: 8. Whole-study results and caveats: Once a year had passed after transplant, T-cell counts and diversity came mostly from newly produced T cells.

Construction of the TCRbeta library involved unique molecular identifiers. TCRdb redid the calling of the PCR reads with MiXCR, one entry per CDR3 protein. Of hundreds of thousands of distinct CDR3 sequences listed, over 10% were seen once; the top ten hold roughly 2.3%. The sample in question was PBMCs, mostly from graft donor cells, obtained 360 days after TCRalphabeta/CD19-depleted stem cell transplant. The sequence was obtained from a male patient under 18 who had a stem cell transplant for acute myeloid leukemia, so the T cells may come from the graft donor. The gene calls are TRBV15 and TRBJ2-2; 7 positions match TRBD1. The CDR3 sequence: CATSRLGQVPTGELFF. The DNA for the CDR3 is TGTGCCACCAGCAGGCTTGGACAGGTCCCCACCGGGGAGCTGTTTTTT. The complete variable domain, with remaining parts taken from reference TRBV15 and TRBJ2-2, reads DAMVIQNPRYQVTQFGKPVTLSCSQTLNHNVMYWYQQKSSQAPKLLFHYYDKDFNNEADTPDNFQSRRPNTSFCFLDIRSPGLGDTAMYLCATSRLGQVPTGELFFGEGSRLTVL.